The 14 T cell receptor beta chains in this list originate from one sample, sequenced in a study of beta chain features in type 1 diabetes. What was sequenced were expressed TCRB transcripts, since all of the isolated RNA had been reverse transcribed. Sequenced by immunoSEQ multiplex PCR; TCRdb stores in-frame clones only, minus some. Here the sample spans about 130,000 clones, 7% to 10% being singletons. The sample was central memory CD4+ T cells from blood. The source is a man between 18 and 35 years old in good health.

The gene calls are TRBV7-6 and TRBJ1-6, with a weak D call TRBD1 (5 bases). With 5 bases removed from V and 10 bases from J, the gap between germline ends came to 12 bases. The CDR3 covers 13 residues. Germline assignment: CDR1 SGHVS and CDR2 FNYEAQ. DNA for the CDR3: TGTGCCAGCAGCCCCCGGGGGGACTCACCCCTCCACTTT. It specifies CASSPRGDSPLHF.

The chain links TRBV6-1 to TRBJ2-3; D perhaps matches TRBD2 (5 bases). This CDR3 is 14 amino acids long. Germline V CDR1 and CDR2: MNHNS, SASEGT. V shed 4 bases and J shed 8 bases, with 16 bases lying between them. CDR3 DNA: TGTGCCAGCAGTGGAGAGAGAGGGTTTGGTACGCAGTATTTT. Residues: CASSGERGFGTQYF.

This clone was picked up many times. This chain joins TRBV30 and TRBJ1-4, with D uncertain. V was pared by 3 bases and J by 8 bases, with 4 bases between. Per the germline V gene, CDR1 is GTSNPN and CDR2 is SVGIG (reference sequence). The CDR3 has 10 amino acids. CDR3 bases: TGTGCCTGGAGGCGCGAAAAACTGTTTTTT. This translates into CAWRREKLFF.

This clone was detected a few times. V and J are TRBV6-5 and TRBJ2-5; D call uncertain. The CDR3 length is 12 residues. V was clipped by 8 bases and J by 2 bases, with 9 bases between them. Germline CDR1 is MNHEY and CDR2 is SVGAGI. CDR3 sequence: CASAPAQETQYF. CDR3 nucleotide sequence: TGTGCCAGCGCCCCTGCGCAAGAGACCCAGTACTTC.

This clone was seen more than once but under ten times. J is TRBJ2-4 and V is TRBV6-5, with D maybe TRBD2 (6 bases). The germline CDR1 and CDR2 sequences are MNHEY and SVGAGI. Trimming cost V 4 bases and J 0 bases, with 10 bases left between them. This CDR3 has 15 amino acids. The CDR3 loop reads CASSSGTLAKNIQYF. As DNA, the CDR3 is TGTGCCAGCAGTTCCGGGACTTTAGCCAAAAACATTCAGTACTTC.

This clone occurred a few times. The J gene is TRBJ2-3, the V gene TRBV7-6; D gene unclear. The CDR3 is 16 residues long. Germline V lookup: CDR1 SGHVS, CDR2 FNYEAQ. V was cut by 2 bases and J by 0 bases, with 12 bases left in between. The CDR3 nucleotides are TGTGCCAGCAGCTTATCTAATCTGTATAGCACAGATACGCAGTATTTT. As protein: CASSLSNLYSTDTQYF.

CDR3 nucleotides: TGTGCCAGCAGTTTGTGGGCCCTACAGGGACGGGGCTCCTACGAGCAGTACTTC. Encoded protein: CASSLWALQGRGSYEQYF. The chain couples TRBV28 to TRBJ2-7; possible D gene TRBD1, 6 bases. V lost 3 bases and J lost 0, with 21 bases in between. The CDR3 sequence is 18 residues long. From germline, CDR1 is MDHEN and CDR2 SYDVKM. Full variable domain (outside the CDR3, taken from reference TRBV28 and TRBJ2-7): DVKVTQSSRYLVKRTGEKVFLECVQDMDHENMFWYRQDPGLGLRLIYFSYDVKMKEKGDIPEGYSVSREKKERFSLILESASTNQTSMYLCASSLWALQGRGSYEQYFGPGTRLTVT.

This clone has more than one count but fewer than ten. The chain recombines TRBV11-2 with TRBJ2-2; 11 nucleotides agree with TRBD1. The V gene's germline CDR1 is SGHAT and CDR2 FQNNGV. This CDR3 has 16 amino acids. The V segment lost 4 bases and the J segment 4 bases; nucleotides outside the gene matches: 5. CDR3 protein: CASSSLDRGLTGELFF. Written as DNA, the CDR3 is TGTGCCAGCAGCTCCCTGGACAGGGGGCTCACCGGGGAGCTGTTTTTT.

This clone appeared a few times. The chain recombines TRBV7-8 with TRBJ2-7; D is unresolved. Trimming shortened V by 1 base and J by 2 bases, and 12 bases separated the two germline ends. Per the germline V gene, CDR1 is SGHVS and CDR2 is FQNEAQ. This CDR3 has 15 residues. As DNA, the CDR3 is TGTGCCAGCAGCTTAGTCAGGCAGGCAGCCTACGAGCAGTACTTC. This encodes CASSLVRQAAYEQYF.

This chain uses TRBV11-2 with TRBJ1-5, with a tentative D call TRBD1 (5 bases). V shed 5 bases and J shed 6 bases, with 17 bases lying between them. CDR3 length equals 15 residues. Germline V gene data show CDR1 as SGHAT and CDR2 as FQNNGV. CDR3 bases: TGTGCCAGCAGCATTGGAGGAGGGGTGGGTCAGCCCCAGCATTTT. This gives the protein CASSIGGGVGQPQHF.

The table lists this clone with a few counts. The chain links TRBV6-5 to TRBJ2-3, with 13 bases matching TRBD2. Trimming removed 0 bases from V and 8 bases from J; junction bases left unmatched: 5. This CDR3 comprises 16 residues. Germline CDR1 is MNHEY and CDR2 is SVGAGI. DNA of the CDR3: TGTGCCAGCAGTTACTCACTAGCGGGGGGGCCGGGTACGCAGTATTTT. It codes for CASSYSLAGGPGTQYF.

The J gene is TRBJ1-5, the V gene TRBV2; weak D call: TRBD1 (6 bases). V dropped 3 bases and J dropped 3 bases, with 15 bases sitting between them. The CDR3 runs 16 residues. Per the germline V gene, CDR1 is SNHLY and CDR2 is FYNNEI. CDR3 nucleotides: TGTGCCAGCAGTGATCCCGGCGGACAGCACAATCAGCCCCAGCATTTT. Residues: CASSDPGGQHNQPQHF.

The gene calls are TRBV4-1 and TRBJ2-3, with D tentatively TRBD1 (5 bases). The CDR3 is made up of 13 amino acids. Trimming removed 0 bases at V and 5 bases at J, with 6 bases between. Germline V gene data show CDR1 as MGHRA and CDR2 as YSYEKL. The CDR3 coding sequence is TGCGCCAGCAGCCAAGAGGGGCTAGATACGCAGTATTTT. The encoded protein is CASSQEGLDTQYF.

This clone was seen a few times. V is TRBV7-8 and J is TRBJ1-4, with unresolved D. This CDR3 contains 14 residues. Trimming pared 8 bases from V and 0 bases from J, leaving 10 bases between. Germline V CDR1 and CDR2: SGHVS, FQNEAQ. Here the CDR3 reads CASSETTTNEKLFF. DNA for the CDR3: TGTGCCAGCTCCGAGACAACAACTAATGAAAAACTGTTTTTT.